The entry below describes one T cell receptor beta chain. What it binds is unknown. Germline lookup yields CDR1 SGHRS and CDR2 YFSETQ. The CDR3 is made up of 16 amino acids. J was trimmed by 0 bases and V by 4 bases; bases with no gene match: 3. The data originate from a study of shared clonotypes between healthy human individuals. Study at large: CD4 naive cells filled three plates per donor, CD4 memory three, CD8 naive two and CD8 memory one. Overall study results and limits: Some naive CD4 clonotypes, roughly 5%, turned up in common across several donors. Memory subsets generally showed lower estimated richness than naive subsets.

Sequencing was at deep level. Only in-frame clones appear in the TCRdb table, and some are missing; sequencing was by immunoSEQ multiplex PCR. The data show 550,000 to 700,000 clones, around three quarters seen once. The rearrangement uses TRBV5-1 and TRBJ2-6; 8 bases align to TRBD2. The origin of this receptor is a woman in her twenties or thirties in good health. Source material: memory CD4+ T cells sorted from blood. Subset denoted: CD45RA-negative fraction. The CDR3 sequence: CASSATSVSGANVLTF. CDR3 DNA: TGCGCCAGCAGCGCGACTAGCGTCTCTGGGGCCAACGTCCTGACTTTC. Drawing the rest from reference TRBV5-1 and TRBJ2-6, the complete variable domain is KAGVTQTPRYLIKTRGQQVTLSCSPISGHRSVSWYQQTPGQGLQFLFEYFSETQRNKGNFPGRFSGRQFSNSRSEMNVSTLELGDSALYLCASSATSVSGANVLTFGAGSRLTVL.